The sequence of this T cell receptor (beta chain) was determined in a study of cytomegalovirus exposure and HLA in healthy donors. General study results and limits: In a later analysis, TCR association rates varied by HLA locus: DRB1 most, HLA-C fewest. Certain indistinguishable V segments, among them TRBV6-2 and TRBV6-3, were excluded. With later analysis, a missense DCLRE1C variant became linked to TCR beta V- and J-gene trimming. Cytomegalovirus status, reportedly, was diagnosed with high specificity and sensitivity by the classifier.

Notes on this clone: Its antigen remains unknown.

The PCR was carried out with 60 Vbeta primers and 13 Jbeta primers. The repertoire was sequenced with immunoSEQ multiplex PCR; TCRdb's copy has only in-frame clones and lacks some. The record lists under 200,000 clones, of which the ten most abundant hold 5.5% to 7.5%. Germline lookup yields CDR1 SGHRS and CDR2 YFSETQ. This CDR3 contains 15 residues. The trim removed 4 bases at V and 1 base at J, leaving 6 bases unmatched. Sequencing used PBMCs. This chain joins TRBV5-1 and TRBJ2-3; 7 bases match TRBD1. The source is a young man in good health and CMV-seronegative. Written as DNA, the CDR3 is TGCGCCAGCAGCGAAACAGGGGTCGGCACAGATACGCAGTATTTT. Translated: CASSETGVGTDTQYF.